Sequencing of this TCR beta chain was carried out in a study of CD8+ T cells in alopecia areata (dated by TCRdb to between 2018 and 2020). The study in broad terms: Skin from C3H/HeJ donors aged 6-12 months with spontaneous alopecia was grafted onto female C3H/HeJ recipients aged roughly 6-11 weeks. High-throughput TCRbeta sequencing was used to examine T cell clonal expansion in alopecia areata in both the C3H/HeJ mouse model and human patients. Human TCRbeta sequencing covered scalp tissue and sorted CD4+ and CD8+ peripheral blood T cells from patchy and totalis/universalis alopecia areata patients and healthy controls. Scalp clonality was compared across normal scalp (n=4), patchy alopecia areata scalp (n=8), and alopecia totalis/universalis scalp (n=8). RNA came from the PAXgene miRNA kit for fixed scalp, the miRNeasy kit for PBMCs, and the RNeasy kit for mouse skin. TCRbeta CDR3 regions were amplified by immunoSEQ multiplex PCR using 35 Vbeta forward and 13 Jbeta reverse primers.

About this clone: The antigen it recognizes is unknown. With a mouse as the source, gene names and germline sequences are drawn from the mouse. The read finishes 4 residues shy of the CDR3 end, and the germline J gene is used to complete it.

The paper's findings and limits, for the study overall: Unlike mouse skin, which is dominated by gammadelta T cells, normal human skin has resident alphabeta T cells that are also sequenced, and this complicates analysis of the scalp TCR repertoire. Compared with normal scalp, lesional scalp had higher clonality and more expanded CD8+ clones, particularly in alopecia totalis/universalis, a pattern that suggests antigenic drive. Shared TCR sequences between patients were less evident than in mice, which may be partly attributable to HLA diversity in the patient population.

CDR1 GKSSPN and CDR2 SITVG are derived from the germline V gene. Including the terminal cysteine and phenylalanine, the CDR3 comprises 14 residues. Sequencing covers 30 bases of the CDR3, shown here with the frame starting at base 1. The library relied on the immunoSEQ multiplex PCR assay. To provide template for TCR sequencing, every sample had RNA extracted and reverse transcribed into cDNA. SuperScript III was used to make first-strand cDNA, primed with a 2:1 mix of oligo-dT and random hexamers. A synthetic immune receptor repertoire was used to measure amplification bias, and any remaining bias was corrected computationally. Libraries were sequenced on Illumina HiSeq using 60 bp reads that covered the CDR3 and were read from J toward V. The paper's data handling went like this. Raw reads were preprocessed for error removal, and CDR3 was defined according to IMGT conventions as running from the conserved cysteine to phenylalanine. To get clonality, Shannon entropy was normalized by log2 of the number of productive unique TCRs and the result was subtracted from 1. Whether each scalp clone was CD4 or CD8 was inferred by checking scalp TCRbeta sequences against the CD4 and CD8 repertoires from sorted blood. The immuneACCESS repertoire file appears here via TCRdb, limited to in-frame rearrangements. These files lack a portion of the clones; in checked studies, under half of the deficit traces to unresolved V genes, and the cause of the others is not known. That table furnishes V, J and clone size, whereas the DNA furnished D and trimming. For this sample, under 3,500 clones appear and none is a singleton. In total, the top ten clones hold approximately 51% of the sample.

The sequence was obtained from a C3H/HeJ mouse with alopecia areata. These mice carry the MHC haplotype H2-k. The specimen was lesional skin. The sequence links TRBV31 to TRBJ2-5; TRBD2 matches 8 bases in the middle. CDR3 sequence: CASSSGGVQDTQYF. The DNA read from the CDR3 is TGTGCTAGCAGTAGTGGGGGGGTCCAAGAC.